Included here is one T cell receptor beta chain sequence, with context. The data stem from a study of blood T cell repertoires in COVID-19. Study-level information: From the United States, Italy and Spain came samples of acute and convalescent COVID-19. T cells, B-cell-depleted T cells, or PBMCs supplied cDNA or gDNA.

How the authors handled the data: From reference gene primer amplification, estimates of nucleated cell counts were derived. The data were produced by immunoSEQ multiplex PCR, yet TCRdb's version contains in-frame clones alone and is incomplete. The V and J calls and clone size are taken from that table; D and trimming were inferred from the DNA. Of 140,000 to 150,000 clones listed, about 89% are singletons. The TCR was taken from a man between 60 and 70 years old with active or convalescent COVID-19. Sequencing was performed on peripheral blood.

The CDR3 protein is CASSEAGGSGELFF. Here the CDR3 DNA reads TGTGCCAGCAGTGAAGCGGGAGGGTCCGGGGAGCTGTTTTTT. This chain connects TRBV6-1 to TRBJ2-2; 7 bases fit TRBD2. Germline CDR1 reads MNHNS; CDR2 reads SASEGT. The length of the CDR3 is 14 residues. V gave up 0 bases and J gave up 6 bases; unmatched junction bases: 1.